The TCR beta chain described here comes from a study of blood T cell repertoires in COVID-19. Study summary: From T cells, B-cell-depleted T cells, or PBMCs came the material, which was cDNA or gDNA.

Sequenced by immunoSEQ multiplex PCR; TCRdb stores in-frame clones only, minus some. The data hold about 74,000 clones, with approximately 85% observed a single time. The CDR3 consists of 13 residues. Trimming removed 7 bases at V and 7 bases at J, with 14 bases between. Sequencing input: peripheral blood. The receptor was derived from a man in his 70s with acute or convalescent COVID-19. The chain recombines TRBV12-3 or TRBV12-4 with TRBJ1-5; D unclear. The DNA of the CDR3 is TGTGCCAGCACTCGGGGTCCGGGGCAGCCCCAGCATTTT. This sequence encodes CASTRGPGQPQHF.